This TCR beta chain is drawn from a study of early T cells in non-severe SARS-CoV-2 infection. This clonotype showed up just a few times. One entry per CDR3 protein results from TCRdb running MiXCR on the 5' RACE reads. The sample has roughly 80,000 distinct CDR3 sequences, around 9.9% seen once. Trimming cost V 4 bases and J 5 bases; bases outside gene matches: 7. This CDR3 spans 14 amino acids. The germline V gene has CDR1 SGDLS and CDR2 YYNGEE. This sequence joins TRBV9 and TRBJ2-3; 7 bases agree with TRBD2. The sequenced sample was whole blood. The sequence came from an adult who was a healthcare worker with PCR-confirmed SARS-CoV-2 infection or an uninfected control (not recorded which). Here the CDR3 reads CASSSRTSRDTQYF. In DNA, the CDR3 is TGTGCCAGCAGCTCCCGGACTAGTCGAGATACGCAGTATTTT.